This T cell receptor (beta chain) derives from a study of T cell responses to AZD1222 COVID-19 vaccine. The assay was immunoSEQ multiplex PCR, and TCRdb's table has in-frame clones only and misses some. The top ten hold approximately 1.5% of the sample, which has some 90,000 clones, about 90% seen once. V gave up 2 bases and J gave up 2 bases, with 21 bases separating them. The germline V gene has CDR1 LGHDT and CDR2 YNNKEL (reference sequence). This CDR3 is 19 amino acids long. The chain employs TRBV3-1 (or the pseudogene TRBV3-2) and TRBJ1-4, with a weak D call TRBD1 (6 bases). The receptor was isolated from an adult in good health. This sample comprised peripheral blood, obtained on day 0 of AZD1222 vaccination. The chain's CDR3 is CASSQLPPLGGRTNEKLFF. CDR3 nucleotides: TGTGCCAGCAGCCAATTACCACCCCTAGGGGGGCGGACTAATGAAAAACTGTTTTTT.